This TCR beta chain was found in a study of chemoradiotherapy in HPV16-positive cancers. Assay: immunoSEQ multiplex PCR; the TCRdb copy retains only in-frame clones and omits some. The table shows 4,000 or so clones, with 70% to 85% occurring only once. V dropped 6 bases and J dropped 4 bases, with 15 bases sitting between them. Germline CDR1 and CDR2: SGHVS and FQNEAQ. The CDR3 extends over 14 amino acids. The chain carries TRBV7-8 and TRBJ2-5; unclear D gene. This clonotype originated in a human donor with HPV-associated anogenital cancer. The sequences come from tumor tissue, collected from a patient who underwent chemoradiotherapy. For the CDR3, the DNA is TGTGCCAGCAGTGCCTCCTCGTGGGGAGAGACCCAGTACTTC. Its translation: CASSASSWGETQYF.